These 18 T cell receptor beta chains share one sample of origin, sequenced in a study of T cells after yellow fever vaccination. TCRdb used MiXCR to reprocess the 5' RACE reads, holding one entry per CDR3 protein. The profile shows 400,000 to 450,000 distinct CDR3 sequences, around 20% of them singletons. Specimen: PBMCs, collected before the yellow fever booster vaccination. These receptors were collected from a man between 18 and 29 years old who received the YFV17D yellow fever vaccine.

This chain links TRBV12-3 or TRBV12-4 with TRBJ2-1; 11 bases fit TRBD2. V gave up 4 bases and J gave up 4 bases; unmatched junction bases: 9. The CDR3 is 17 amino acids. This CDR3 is CASSWTRLAGGYNEQFF. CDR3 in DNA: TGTGCCAGCAGTTGGACCCGCCTAGCGGGGGGTTACAATGAGCAGTTCTTC.

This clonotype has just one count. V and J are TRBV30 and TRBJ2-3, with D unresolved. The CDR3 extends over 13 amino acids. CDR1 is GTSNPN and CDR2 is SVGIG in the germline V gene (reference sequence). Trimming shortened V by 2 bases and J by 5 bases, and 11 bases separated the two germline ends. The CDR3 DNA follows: TGTGCCTGGAGTATGAGACCCCAAGATACGCAGTATTTT. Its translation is CAWSMRPQDTQYF. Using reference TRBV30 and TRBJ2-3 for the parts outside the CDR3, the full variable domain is SQTIHQWPATLVQPVGSPLSLECTVEGTSNPNLYWYRQAAGRGLQLLFYSVGIGQISSEVPQNLSASRPQDRQFILSSKKLLLSDSGFYLCAWSMRPQDTQYFGPGTRLTVL.

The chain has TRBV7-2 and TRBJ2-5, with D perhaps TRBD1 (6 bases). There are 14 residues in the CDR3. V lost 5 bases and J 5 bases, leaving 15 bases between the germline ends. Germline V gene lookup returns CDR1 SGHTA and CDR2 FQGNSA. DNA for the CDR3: TGTGCCAGCAGCGTCTTACAGGGTGGGGAGACCCAGTACTTC. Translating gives CASSVLQGGETQYF.

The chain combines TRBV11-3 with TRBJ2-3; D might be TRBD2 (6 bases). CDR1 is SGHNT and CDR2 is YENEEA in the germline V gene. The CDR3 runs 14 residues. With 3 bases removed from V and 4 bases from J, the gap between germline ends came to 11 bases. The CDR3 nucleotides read TGTGCCAGCAGCTTGATGGGGGAGGCAGATACGCAGTATTTT. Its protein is CASSLMGEADTQYF.

CDR3 in amino acids: CASRESNSYEQYV. In DNA, the CDR3 is TGTGCCAGCAGGGAGAGTAACAGCTACGAGCAGTACGTC. This chain joins TRBV2 and TRBJ2-7; D remains unclear. CDR1 is SNHLY, CDR2 FYNNEI, per germline. There are 13 residues in the CDR3. V lost 6 bases and J lost 3, with 12 bases in between.

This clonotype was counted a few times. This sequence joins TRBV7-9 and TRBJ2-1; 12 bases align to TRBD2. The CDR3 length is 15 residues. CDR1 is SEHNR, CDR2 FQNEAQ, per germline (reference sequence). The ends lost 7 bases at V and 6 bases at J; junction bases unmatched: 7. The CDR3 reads CASTGPTSGGNEQFF. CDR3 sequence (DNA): TGTGCCAGCACCGGACCGACTAGCGGGGGCAATGAGCAGTTCTTC. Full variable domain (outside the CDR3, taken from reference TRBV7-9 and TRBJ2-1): DTGVSQNPRHKITKRGQNVTFRCDPISEHNRLYWYRQTLGQGPEFLTYFQNEAQLEKSRLLSDRFSAERPKGSFSTLEIQRTEQGDSAMYLCASTGPTSGGNEQFFGPGTRLTVL.

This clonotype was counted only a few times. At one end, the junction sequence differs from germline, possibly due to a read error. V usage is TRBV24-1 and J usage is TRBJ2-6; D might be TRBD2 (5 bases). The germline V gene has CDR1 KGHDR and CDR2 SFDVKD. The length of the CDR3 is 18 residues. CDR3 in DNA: TGTGCCACCAGTGTTTTGTCTAGCCGGCACTCTGGGGCCAACGTCCTGACTTTC. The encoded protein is CATSVLSSRHSGANVLTF.

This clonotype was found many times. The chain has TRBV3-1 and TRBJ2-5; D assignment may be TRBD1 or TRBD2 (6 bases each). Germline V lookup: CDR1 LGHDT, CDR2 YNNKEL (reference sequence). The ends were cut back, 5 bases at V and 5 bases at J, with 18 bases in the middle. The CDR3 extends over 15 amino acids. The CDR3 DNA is TGTGCCAGCAGCTTCGAAAGAGGGGGGCAGGAGACCCAGTACTTC. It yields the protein CASSFERGGQETQYF.

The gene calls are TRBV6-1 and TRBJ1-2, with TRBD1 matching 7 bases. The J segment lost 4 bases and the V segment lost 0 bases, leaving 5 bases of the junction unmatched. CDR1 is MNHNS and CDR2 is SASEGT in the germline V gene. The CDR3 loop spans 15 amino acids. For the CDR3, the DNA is TGTGCCAGCAGTGAAGCGGAGGGGGCGAGCTATGGCTACACCTTC. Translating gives CASSEAEGASYGYTF.

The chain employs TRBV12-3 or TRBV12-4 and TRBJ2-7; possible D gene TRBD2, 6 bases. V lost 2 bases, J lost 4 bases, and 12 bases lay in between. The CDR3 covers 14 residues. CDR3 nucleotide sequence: TGTGCCAGCAGTTTACGGGGACTTCCTTACGAGCAGTACTTC. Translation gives CASSLRGLPYEQYF.

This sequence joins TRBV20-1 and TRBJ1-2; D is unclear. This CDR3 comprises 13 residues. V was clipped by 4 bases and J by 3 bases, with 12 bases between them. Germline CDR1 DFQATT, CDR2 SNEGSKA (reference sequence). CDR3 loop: CSATRGRDYGYTF. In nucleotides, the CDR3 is TGCAGTGCTACCCGAGGGCGAGACTATGGCTACACCTTC.

The CDR3 here is CASSTPTRYTQYF. CDR3 in DNA: TGTGCCAGCAGCACCCCGACTCGCTATACGCAGTATTTT. The J gene is TRBJ2-3, the V gene TRBV7-9, with D unclear. V lost 5 bases to trimming and J lost 7 bases, with 13 bases between them. Per germline, CDR1 SEHNR and CDR2 FQNEAQ (reference sequence). This CDR3 contains 13 residues.

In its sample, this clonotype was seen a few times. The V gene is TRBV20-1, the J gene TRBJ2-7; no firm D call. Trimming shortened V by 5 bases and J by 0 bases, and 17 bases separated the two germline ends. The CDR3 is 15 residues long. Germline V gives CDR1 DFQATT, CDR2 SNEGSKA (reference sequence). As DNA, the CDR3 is TGCAGTGCTCCCCAACTCCAATCCAGCTCCTACGAGCAGTACTTC. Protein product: CSAPQLQSSSYEQYF.

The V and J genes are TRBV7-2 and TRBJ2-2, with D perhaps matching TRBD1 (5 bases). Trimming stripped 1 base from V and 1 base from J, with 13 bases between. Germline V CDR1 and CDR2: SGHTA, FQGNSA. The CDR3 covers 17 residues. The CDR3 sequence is CASSLGLGPKNTGELFF. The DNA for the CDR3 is TGTGCCAGCAGCTTAGGCCTGGGGCCTAAGAACACCGGGGAGCTGTTTTTT.

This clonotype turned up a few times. CDR3 protein: CASRQNPKGNQPQHF. The DNA for the CDR3 is TGTGCCAGCAGACAGAACCCGAAGGGCAATCAGCCCCAGCATTTT. J is TRBJ1-5 and V is TRBV6-2 or TRBV6-3; no definite D call. The CDR3 loop spans 15 amino acids. The germline V gene has CDR1 MNHEY and CDR2 SVGEGT. V gave up 6 bases and J gave up 2 bases, with 14 bases separating them.

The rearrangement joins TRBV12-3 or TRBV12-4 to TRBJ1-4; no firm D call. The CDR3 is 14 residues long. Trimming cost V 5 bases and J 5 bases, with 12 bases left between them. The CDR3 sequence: CASSHRAPNEKLFF. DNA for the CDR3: TGTGCCAGCAGTCACCGGGCTCCAAATGAAAAACTGTTTTTT.

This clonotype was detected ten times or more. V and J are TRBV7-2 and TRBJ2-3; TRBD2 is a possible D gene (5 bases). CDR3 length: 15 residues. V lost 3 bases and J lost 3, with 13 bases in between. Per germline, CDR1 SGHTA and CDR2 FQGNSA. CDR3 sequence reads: CASSFAGLFTDTQYF. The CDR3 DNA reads TGTGCCAGCAGCTTCGCAGGACTTTTTACAGATACGCAGTATTTT.

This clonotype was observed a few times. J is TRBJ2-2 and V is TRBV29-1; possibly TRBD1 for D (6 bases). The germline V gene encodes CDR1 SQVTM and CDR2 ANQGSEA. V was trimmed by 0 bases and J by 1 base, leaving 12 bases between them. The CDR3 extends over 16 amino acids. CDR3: CSVEDRQGMNTGELFF. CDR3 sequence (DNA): TGCAGCGTTGAAGATCGGCAGGGGATGAACACCGGGGAGCTGTTTTTT.